This entry lists 26 T cell receptor beta chains sequenced from one sample in a study of T-cell reconstitution after alpha-beta-depleted transplantation in children. TCRbeta library preparation incorporated unique molecular identifiers. TCRdb re-called the PCR reads with MiXCR, one entry per CDR3 protein. The sample holds 70,000 to 95,000 distinct CDR3 sequences, 15% to 17% seen once. The sequencing used PBMCs, mostly from graft donor cells, collected 180 days after TCRalphabeta/CD19-depleted stem cell transplant. The receptors were sampled from a male patient aged 2 to 9 who had a stem cell transplant for acute lymphoblastic leukemia, so the T cells may come from the graft donor.

This chain joins TRBV5-1 and TRBJ2-7; 8 bases map to TRBD1. J lost 1 base, V lost 4 bases, and 10 bases had no gene match. The CDR3 covers 16 residues. Per the germline V gene, CDR1 is SGHRS and CDR2 is YFSETQ. CDR3 DNA sequence: TGCGCCAGCAGCCTAATCTACCGGGACAGGTCCTACGAGCAGTACTTC. Translation gives CASSLIYRDRSYEQYF.

This clonotype was seen at least ten times. The V gene is TRBV7-8, the J gene TRBJ2-3; weak D call: TRBD1 (5 bases). The CDR3 has 17 residues. Germline V gene sequence: CDR1 SGHVS, CDR2 FQNEAQ. Trimming shortened V by 4 bases and J by 2 bases, and 19 bases separated the two germline ends. In DNA form, the CDR3 reads TGTGCCAGCAGCTCTGCGAGTCTTGCGGACAACACAGATACGCAGTATTTT. Its translation is CASSSASLADNTDTQYF.

The V call is TRBV5-5, the J call TRBJ1-4, with a tentative D call TRBD1 (5 bases). Trimming cost V 5 bases and J 0 bases, with 14 bases left between them. CDR1 and CDR2 (germline): SGHKS, YYEKEE (reference sequence). This CDR3 region has 16 residues. The DNA of the CDR3 is TGTGCCAGCAGATCGGGACGGTTGGCAACTAATGAAAAACTGTTTTTT. Amino acid sequence: CASRSGRLATNEKLFF.

The V gene is TRBV5-1, the J gene TRBJ1-4, with no clear D. V lost 6 bases to trimming and J lost 8 bases, with 14 bases between them. In germline, CDR1 is SGHRS, CDR2 YFSETQ. The CDR3 covers 13 residues. CDR3 bases: TGCGCCAGCATCATCGGGATGCCCGAAAAACTGTTTTTT. Translation gives CASIIGMPEKLFF.

The gene calls are TRBV20-1 and TRBJ1-2; tentative D call: TRBD1 (5 bases). The CDR3 spans 13 residues. V lost 2 bases to trimming and J lost 8 bases, with 15 bases between them. Germline V gene lookup returns CDR1 DFQATT and CDR2 SNEGSKA (reference sequence). The CDR3 nucleotides read TGCAGTGCTAGAAGGGGAGAAGTAGGGGGCTACACCTTC. This translates into CSARRGEVGGYTF.

This clonotype turned up a few times. The chain's CDR3 is CASSLGGREVYGYTF. DNA of the CDR3: TGCGCCAGCAGCTTGGGGGGGCGAGAGGTCTATGGCTACACCTTC. The V call is TRBV5-1, the J call TRBJ1-2, with D perhaps matching TRBD1 (6 bases). Germline lookup yields CDR1 SGHRS and CDR2 YFSETQ. The V gene lost 0 bases and the J gene lost 4 bases, with 13 bases spanning the gap. The length of the CDR3 is 15 residues.

The table lists this clonotype with a few counts. V and J are TRBV5-1 and TRBJ2-1; maybe TRBD2 (5 bases). V lost 0 bases and J 4 bases, leaving 17 bases between the germline ends. The CDR3 sequence is 17 residues long. Germline V lookup: CDR1 SGHRS, CDR2 YFSETQ. The CDR3 protein is CASSLGLNAGRYNEQFF. CDR3 DNA: TGCGCCAGCAGCTTGGGTCTTAACGCGGGCCGATACAATGAGCAGTTCTTC.

Note on this clonotype: One end of the junction is discordant with germline, which a read error may explain. The chain employs TRBV7-2 and TRBJ2-2, with D uncertain. Per the germline V gene, CDR1 is SGHTA and CDR2 is FQGNSA. The CDR3 is made up of 15 amino acids. CDR3 region: CASGVAPAWTEELFF. The CDR3 nucleotides read TGTGCCAGCGGGGTGGCCCCCGCCTGGACCGAGGAGCTGTTTTTT.

V gene TRBV6-1 combines with J gene TRBJ2-7; 8 bases line up with TRBD2. Germline V gene data show CDR1 as MNHNS and CDR2 as SASEGT. V was pared by 1 base and J by 3 bases, with 5 bases of the junction left unmatched. This CDR3 is built from 15 residues. CDR3 coding DNA: TGTGCCAGCAGTGAAGGCGGGGGGACTTTCTACGAGCAGTACTTC. Translating it yields CASSEGGGTFYEQYF.

This clonotype has more than one count but fewer than ten. This chain joins TRBV12-3 or TRBV12-4 and TRBJ1-1; D uncertain. V was clipped by 7 bases and J by 12 bases, with 27 bases between them. The CDR3 extends over 15 amino acids. CDR3 in DNA: TGTGCCAGCACCCCGGTCCGGTCAGGCGGGCCGAAGACTTTCTTT. It translates to CASTPVRSGGPKTFF.

The chain links TRBV20-1 to TRBJ2-2; 8 nucleotides line up with TRBD1. CDR3 size: 15 residues. Germline V gene data show CDR1 as DFQATT and CDR2 as SNEGSKA (reference sequence). The J segment lost 8 bases and the V segment lost 0 bases, leaving 8 bases of the junction unmatched. DNA for the CDR3: TGCAGTGCTAGAGATCGGCTCAGGGGGCTGGGGGAGCTGTTTTTT. Protein: CSARDRLRGLGELFF.

Only a few counts were recorded for this clonotype. The V and J genes are TRBV20-1 and TRBJ2-5; 10 bases map to TRBD1. CDR3 size: 15 residues. Per germline, CDR1 DFQATT and CDR2 SNEGSKA (reference sequence). V lost 6 bases to trimming and J lost 3 bases; unmatched junction nucleotides: 10. CDR3 DNA: TGCAGTGCCCCAGGTCCGGACAGGGGGGAAGAGACCCAGTACTTC. This encodes CSAPGPDRGEETQYF.

This clonotype was counted many times. This sequence joins TRBV7-2 and TRBJ1-3; no reliable D call. The V gene lost 3 bases and the J gene lost 4 bases, with 10 bases spanning the gap. The CDR3 consists of 14 residues. Germline V CDR1 and CDR2: SGHTA, FQGNSA. The CDR3 here is CASSFSFQGNTIYF. CDR3 sequence (DNA): TGTGCCAGCAGCTTTTCCTTTCAGGGAAACACCATATATTTT.

The chain couples TRBV24-1 to TRBJ2-3; the D is unclear. Trimming left V 5 bases short and J 4 bases short, with 6 bases between. This CDR3 contains 12 residues. Germline V gene data show CDR1 as KGHDR and CDR2 as SFDVKD. The CDR3 here is CATSGGADTQYF. The CDR3 DNA is TGTGCCACCAGTGGGGGTGCAGATACGCAGTATTTT.

This clonotype was observed a few times. This chain links TRBV10-3 with TRBJ1-1, with 7 bases identical to TRBD1. The CDR3 has 14 amino acids. Germline values: CDR1 ENHRY, CDR2 SYGVKD. V was clipped by 8 bases and J by 1 base; unmatched bases: 7. The CDR3 DNA sequence: TGTGCCATCCGACAGGGTCTGTCGAACACTGAAGCTTTCTTT. Protein: CAIRQGLSNTEAFF.

This clonotype has only a few counts. The rearrangement uses TRBV13 and TRBJ1-1; D is perhaps TRBD1 (5 bases). The germline V gene has CDR1 PRHDT and CDR2 FYEKMQ (reference sequence). The CDR3 spans 14 residues. V was cut by 5 bases and J by 3 bases, with 13 bases left in between. Here the CDR3 reads CASSTTGVYTEAFF. The CDR3 bases are TGTGCCAGCAGCACTACAGGAGTTTACACTGAAGCTTTCTTT.

A few counts support this clonotype. This chain connects TRBV30 to TRBJ2-7; 9 bases align to TRBD1. V shed 5 bases and J 2 bases; nucleotides not matched to a gene: 7. Germline loops: CDR1 GTSNPN, CDR2 SVGIG (reference sequence). The CDR3 extends over 14 amino acids. The CDR3 bases are TGTGCCTGGGGCAGGACAGGGGAAACCTACGAGCAGTACTTC. Amino acids: CAWGRTGETYEQYF.

This clonotype was observed at least ten times. The V and J genes are TRBV12-3 or TRBV12-4 and TRBJ2-7; 7 nucleotides line up with TRBD2. CDR3 size: 15 residues. J was trimmed by 0 bases and V by 4 bases; bases with no gene match: 6. This CDR3 reads CASSSPRDYSYEQYF. CDR3 DNA: TGTGCCAGCAGTTCCCCTCGGGACTACTCCTACGAGCAGTACTTC.

This clonotype was seen only a few times. This chain joins TRBV7-6 and TRBJ2-7; D may be TRBD1 or TRBD2 (5 bases each). Between the trimmed V and J ends, which lost 4 bases and 7 bases, there was a span of 23 bases. Germline assignment: CDR1 SGHVS and CDR2 FNYEAQ. The CDR3 has 16 residues. The CDR3 here is CASSSSGGTLISEQYF. As DNA, the CDR3 is TGTGCCAGCAGCTCCTCCGGTGGGACCTTAATCTCGGAGCAGTACTTC.

This clonotype was counted only a few times. The chain recombines TRBV20-1 with TRBJ2-5, with D perhaps TRBD1 (6 bases). This CDR3 spans 13 amino acids. Germline CDR1 DFQATT, CDR2 SNEGSKA (reference sequence). V was trimmed by 4 bases and J by 1 base, leaving 10 bases between them. CDR3 protein: CSATGTLQETQYF. The CDR3 nucleotides read TGCAGTGCTACCGGGACACTCCAAGAGACCCAGTACTTC.

The chain employs TRBV6-2 or TRBV6-3 and TRBJ1-1; 7 bases agree with TRBD1. The trim removed 4 bases at V and 3 bases at J, leaving 2 bases unmatched. CDR1 and CDR2 (germline): MNHEY, SVGEGT. The CDR3 is 13 residues long. CDR3 DNA: TGTGCCAGCAGTTTGACAGGGTACACTGAAGCTTTCTTT. Amino acids: CASSLTGYTEAFF.

The rearrangement links TRBV6-5 to TRBJ1-4; unclear D gene. This CDR3 region has 15 residues. Germline CDR1 reads MNHEY; CDR2 reads SVGAGI. Trimming pared 4 bases from V and 6 bases from J, leaving 15 bases between. The CDR3 DNA reads as TGTGCCAGCAGTTTTATAAGCGACAAGGATGAAAAACTGTTTTTT. It specifies CASSFISDKDEKLFF.

In its sample, this clonotype was seen a few times. This rearrangement joins TRBV20-1 to TRBJ2-7, with 11 bases that match TRBD1. Germline trimming cut 5 bases from V and 4 bases from J; bases unmatched to any gene: 10. Germline CDR1 reads DFQATT; CDR2 reads SNEGSKA (reference sequence). The CDR3 consists of 15 residues. The CDR3, as DNA: TGCAGTGCTCGGGACAGGGGGGCCTCCGGGTACGAGCAGTACTTC. The encoded protein is CSARDRGASGYEQYF.

The V call is TRBV5-1, the J call TRBJ2-1; 7 nucleotides agree with TRBD2. Trimming at V came to 0 bases and at J to 3 bases, leaving 3 bases not matched to a gene. The CDR3 sequence is 15 residues long. Germline V CDR1 and CDR2: SGHRS, YFSETQ. CDR3 in DNA: TGCGCCAGCAGCTTGGGGGGGGGAAACTACAATGAGCAGTTCTTC. Translated, it gives CASSLGGGNYNEQFF.

The chain joins TRBV15 to TRBJ1-1; maybe TRBD1 (6 bases). V lost 1 base, J lost 7 bases, and 7 bases lay in between. CDR1 and CDR2 from the germline V gene are LNHNV and YYDKDF (reference sequence). CDR3 length: 12 amino acids. The CDR3 DNA reads as TGTGCCACCAGCAGAGCACAGGGTGAAGCTTTCTTT. Residues: CATSRAQGEAFF. Full variable domain (missing parts from reference TRBV15 and TRBJ1-1): DAMVIQNPRYQVTQFGKPVTLSCSQTLNHNVMYWYQQKSSQAPKLLFHYYDKDFNNEADTPDNFQSRRPNTSFCFLDIRSPGLGDTAMYLCATSRAQGEAFFGQGTRLTVV.

This clonotype has just one count. This may stem from a read error, because a much larger clone lies one nucleotide away. The chain is built from TRBV7-9 and TRBJ1-5, with TRBD1 matching over 10 bases. The CDR3 length is 15 residues. The germline V gene encodes CDR1 SEHNR and CDR2 FQNEAQ (reference sequence). The CDR3 DNA follows: TGTGCCAGCAGCTTAGCTGGACAGGGGGAACAGCCCCAGCGTTTT. This translates into CASSLAGQGEQPQRF.